The 10 T cell receptor beta chains reported below all come from one sample, sequenced in a study of cytomegalovirus exposure and HLA in healthy donors. Primers: 60 Vbeta forward and 13 Jbeta reverse. Sequencing used immunoSEQ multiplex PCR; TCRdb keeps in-frame clones, though not all of them. The profile shows about 130,000 clones, approximately 84% of them singletons. Input material: PBMCs. Receptor source: a woman aged 40 to 50 in good health and CMV-seronegative.

This clone occurred once. This chain uses TRBV28 with TRBJ2-3; 9 positions agree with TRBD2. This CDR3 has 14 residues. V lost 10 bases to trimming and J lost 5 bases; unmatched junction nucleotides: 10. Germline CDR1 and CDR2: MDHEN and SYDVKM. CDR3 nucleotide sequence: TGTGCCACCACCTGGACTAGCGTGATAGATACGCAGTATTTT. Amino acid sequence: CATTWTSVIDTQYF.

The chain carries TRBV11-2 and TRBJ2-1; 15 nucleotides agree with TRBD2. V was clipped by 5 bases and J by 3 bases; unmatched bases: 5. From germline, CDR1 is SGHAT and CDR2 FQNNGV. This CDR3 spans 17 amino acids. CDR3 DNA: TGTGCCAGCAGCCCCGGGACTAGCGGGGGGTTCTACAATGAGCAGTTCTTC. As protein: CASSPGTSGGFYNEQFF.

This sequence joins TRBV4-1 and TRBJ1-2; D perhaps matches TRBD1 (6 bases). V lost 3 bases, J lost 2 bases, and 25 bases lay in between. Germline assignment: CDR1 MGHRA and CDR2 YSYEKL. The CDR3 is made up of 19 amino acids. This CDR3 reads CASSQGPGHSKKGNYGYTF. Written as DNA, the CDR3 is TGCGCCAGCAGCCAGGGCCCGGGACATTCAAAAAAGGGAAACTATGGCTACACCTTC.

This sequence joins TRBV19 and TRBJ2-2, with 7 bases fitting TRBD2. CDR3 size: 15 residues. Germline CDR1 and CDR2: LNHDA and SQIVND (reference sequence). V shed 5 bases, J shed 9 bases, and the junction held 12 bases outside the gene matches. Here the CDR3 DNA reads TGTGCCAGTAGTCCCCGGACTAGTTTGAGCCGGGAGCTGTTTTTT. It is translated as CASSPRTSLSRELFF.

The genes are TRBV5-1 and TRBJ2-1; 7 bases line up with TRBD2. The J segment lost 0 bases and the V segment lost 4 bases, leaving 7 bases of the junction unmatched. The CDR3 loop spans 16 amino acids. Germline CDR1 is SGHRS and CDR2 is YFSETQ. The CDR3 sequence: CASSGGAGDSYNEQFF. CDR3 nucleotides: TGCGCCAGCAGCGGTGGGGCGGGAGACTCCTACAATGAGCAGTTCTTC.

The chain couples TRBV5-1 to TRBJ1-5; 7 positions agree with TRBD1. The CDR3 is 15 amino acids. Germline assignment: CDR1 SGHRS and CDR2 YFSETQ. The V gene end was trimmed by 0 bases and the J gene end by 5 bases; junction bases not matched to a gene: 5. CDR3 sequence reads: CASSLAGDSHQPQHF. CDR3 in DNA: TGCGCCAGCAGCTTGGCCGGGGACAGTCATCAGCCCCAGCATTTT.

The V and J genes are TRBV5-1 and TRBJ2-3, with 10 bases that match TRBD1. With V trimmed by 4 bases and J by 4 bases, 9 bases remained unmatched. CDR3 length equals 16 residues. CDR1 SGHRS and CDR2 YFSETQ come from the germline V gene. This chain's CDR3 is CASSLTTGGIADTQYF. CDR3 in DNA: TGCGCCAGCAGCCTAACGACAGGGGGCATCGCAGATACGCAGTATTTT.

This clone was detected only once. The chain joins TRBV4-2 to TRBJ1-2, with TRBD1 as a possible D gene (6 bases). The CDR3 covers 14 residues. Germline V gene data show CDR1 as LGHNA and CDR2 as YNFKEQ. V gave up 1 base and J gave up 2 bases, with 8 bases separating them. DNA for the CDR3: TGTGCCAGCAGCCAAGCCCAGGGGAACTATGGCTACACCTTC. It yields the protein CASSQAQGNYGYTF.

The chain employs TRBV28 and TRBJ2-1, with 10 bases matching TRBD2. With V trimmed by 5 bases and J by 8 bases, 6 bases remained unmatched. Looked up from germline, CDR1 is MDHEN and CDR2 is SYDVKM. The CDR3 is 14 residues long. Here the CDR3 DNA reads TGTGCCAGCAGTCCTAGCGGGAGCAGGGATGAGCAGTTCTTC. Its translation is CASSPSGSRDEQFF.

The V and J genes are TRBV5-1 and TRBJ2-4; 11 bases align to TRBD1. CDR1 is SGHRS and CDR2 is YFSETQ in the germline V gene. V lost 5 bases to trimming and J lost 6 bases; unmatched junction nucleotides: 7. This CDR3 contains 15 residues. The CDR3 protein is CASRPPGQGANIQYF. For the CDR3, the DNA is TGCGCCAGCAGACCCCCCGGACAGGGGGCAAACATTCAGTACTTC.